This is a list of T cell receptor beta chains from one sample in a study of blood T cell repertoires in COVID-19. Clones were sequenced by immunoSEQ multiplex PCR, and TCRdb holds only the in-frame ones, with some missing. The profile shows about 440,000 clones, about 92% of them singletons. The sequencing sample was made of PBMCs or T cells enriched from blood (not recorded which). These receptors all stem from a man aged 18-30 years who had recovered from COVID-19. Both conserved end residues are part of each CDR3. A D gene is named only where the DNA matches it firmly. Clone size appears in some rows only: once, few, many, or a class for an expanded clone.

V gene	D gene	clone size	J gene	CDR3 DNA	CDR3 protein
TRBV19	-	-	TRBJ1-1	TGTGCCTGTACCTTAGGACGGGCAGGGGACACTGAAGCTTTCTTT	CACTLGRAGDTEAFF
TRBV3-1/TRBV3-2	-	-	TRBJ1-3	TGTGCCAGCAGCCCTACGGGCTCTGGAAACACCATATATTTT	CASSPTGSGNTIYF
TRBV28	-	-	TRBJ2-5	TGTGCCAGCACCGACGTCTTGCGGGGAAAGGAGACCCAGTACTTC	CASTDVLRGKETQYF
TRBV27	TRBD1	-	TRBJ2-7	TGTGCCAGCAGTTTCCGACGGGACAGGGTTTCCGAGCAGTACTTC	CASSFRRDRVSEQYF
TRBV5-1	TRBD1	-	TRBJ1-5	TGCGCCAGCAGCGCGGGACAGAATCAGCCCCAGCATTTT	CASSAGQNQPQHF
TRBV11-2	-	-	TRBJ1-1	TGTGCCAGCAGCTTAGGTTCAGGTCCGAACACTGAAGCTTTCTTT	CASSLGSGPNTEAFF
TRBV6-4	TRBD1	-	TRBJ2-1	TGTGCCAGCAGTGACTCCACAGACACAGGGGCTGAGCAGTTCTTC	CASSDSTDTGAEQFF
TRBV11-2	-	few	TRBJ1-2	TGTGCCAGCAGCTTAGTGGGCAGGGGTGATAACTATGGCTACACCTTC	CASSLVGRGDNYGYTF
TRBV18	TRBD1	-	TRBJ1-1	TGTGCCAGCTCACAACAGGGGACCACTGAAGCTTTCTTT	CASSQQGTTEAFF
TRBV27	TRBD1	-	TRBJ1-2	TGTGCCAGCAGTTCCAACAGGGGCGAAATTGGCTACACCTTC	CASSSNRGEIGYTF
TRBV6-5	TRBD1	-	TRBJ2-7	TGTGCCAGCAGCGACCCGGACAGGGGGCAAAACGAGCAGTACTTC	CASSDPDRGQNEQYF
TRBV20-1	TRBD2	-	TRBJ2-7	TGCAGTGCTAGTTACGCGGGAGGTTCCCCCTACGAGCAGTACTTC	CSASYAGGSPYEQYF
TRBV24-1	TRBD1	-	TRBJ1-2	TGTGCCACCAGACCAGGACAGGGAATTCACTATGGCTACACCTTC	CATRPGQGIHYGYTF
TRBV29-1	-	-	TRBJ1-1	TGCAGCGTTTTGGGCACAAGCAACACTGAAGCTTTCTTT	CSVLGTSNTEAFF
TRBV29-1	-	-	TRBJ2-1	TGCAGCGTTGGGGGGCTACGGTTGATCACCAATGAGCAGTTCTTC	CSVGGLRLITNEQFF
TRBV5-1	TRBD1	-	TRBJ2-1	TGCGCCAGCAGCCTGGGACAGGGCGCGGGGTATGAGCAGTTCTTC	CASSLGQGAGYEQFF
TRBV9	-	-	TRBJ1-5	TGTGCCAGCACCGTGGGGGGGGTAGCTCAGCCCCAGCATTTT	CASTVGGVAQPQHF
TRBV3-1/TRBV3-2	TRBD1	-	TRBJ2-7	TGTGCCAGCAGCCGAGGGACAGCAGAGGAGCAGTACTTC	CASSRGTAEEQYF
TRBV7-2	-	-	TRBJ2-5	TGTGCCAGCAGCAAGGAGGGTGGTTGGACCCAGTACTTC	CASSKEGGWTQYF
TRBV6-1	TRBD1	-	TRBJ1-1	TGTGCCAGCAGTGAAACCTACGGGACAGTATTTAACACTGAAGCTTTCTTT	CASSETYGTVFNTEAFF
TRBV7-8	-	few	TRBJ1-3	TGTGCCAGCAGACGGGACATGAGCTCTGGAAACACCATATATTTT	CASRRDMSSGNTIYF
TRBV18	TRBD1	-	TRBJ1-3	TGTGCCAGCTCACCCCAGAGGACAGGGGGCGAGGCCCGCTCTGGAAACACCATATATTTT	CASSPQRTGGEARSGNTIYF
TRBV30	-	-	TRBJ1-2	TGTGCCTGGAGTGTACTGGGGGGGTATGGCTACACCTTC	CAWSVLGGYGYTF
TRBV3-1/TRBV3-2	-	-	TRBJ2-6	TGTGCCAGCAGCCAAGTGGGGACTTTGGCTGGGGCCAACGTCCTGACTTTC	CASSQVGTLAGANVLTF
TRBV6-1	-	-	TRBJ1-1	TGTGCCAGCAGTGAATTCGTGACAGCAGCTTTT	CASSEFVTAAF
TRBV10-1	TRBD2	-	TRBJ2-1	TGCGCCAGCAGTGAGTCTCTAGCGGGCCCCTACAATGAGCAGTTCTTC	CASSESLAGPYNEQFF
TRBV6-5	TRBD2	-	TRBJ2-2	TGTGCCAGCAGTTATAGTAGCGGGTCCGGGGAGCTGTTTTTT	CASSYSSGSGELFF